This T cell receptor beta chain was observed in a study of graft-versus-host responses after intestinal transplantation. About this clone: Its target is not known.

General study points: Graft-donor T cell macrochimerism coincided with high graft-versus-host to host-versus-graft clonal ratios in allografts.

Germline-derived CDR1 and CDR2 are LNHNV and YYDKDF (reference sequence). J was trimmed by 3 bases and V by 2 bases; bases with no gene match: 8. The CDR3 is 17 residues long. The repertoire was sequenced with immunoSEQ multiplex PCR; TCRdb's copy has only in-frame clones and lacks some. The table lists almost 40,000 clones, roughly 96% of them singletons, with around 0.2% in the top ten. The genes are TRBV15 and TRBJ2-5, with TRBD1 matching 11 bases. The clonotype was recovered from a human donor who was the organ donor for an intestinal transplant. Sample: unstimulated CD8+ T cells sorted from spleen or lymph node cells, taken before transplant. CDR3 sequence reads: CATSRSPGQGAKETQYF. CDR3 DNA: TGTGCCACCAGCAGATCCCCTGGACAGGGGGCAAAAGAGACCCAGTACTTC.